The next 3 T cell receptor beta chains were all read from a single sample in a study of blood T cell repertoires in COVID-19 (dated by TCRdb to 2020 to 2022). Library preparation was by the immunoSEQ multiplex PCR assay. What TCRdb holds here is the immuneACCESS table cut down to in-frame rearrangements. Part of the clones is not present; checked against another copy, under half of the missing clones reflect an unresolved V gene, and the others are unexplained. Present in this sample are over 120,000 clones, around 90% of which were seen just once. Approximately 1.8% of the sample is taken by the ten largest. Input material: peripheral blood. These receptors were collected from a man aged 65 to 79 with acute or convalescent COVID-19.

The chain has TRBV29-1 and TRBJ1-1; possibly TRBD1 for D (5 bases). The CDR3 length is 14 residues. Germline CDR1 reads SQVTM; CDR2 reads ANQGSEA. Trimming left V 6 bases short and J 4 bases short, with 18 bases between. The DNA of the CDR3 is TGCAGCGTGCGGAACAGGTTGGAAGCCACTGAAGCTTTCTTT. Protein product: CSVRNRLEATEAFF.

V is TRBV2 and J is TRBJ2-7, with D possibly matching TRBD2 (5 bases). Germline CDR1 reads SNHLY; CDR2 reads FYNNEI. The CDR3 consists of 12 residues. The V and J ends lost 6 bases and 3 bases respectively, with 9 bases between them. DNA of the CDR3: TGTGCCAGCAGGTGGAGGAGCTACGAGCAGTACTTC. Protein: CASRWRSYEQYF.

The genes are TRBV7-3 and TRBJ2-5; perhaps TRBD2 as D (5 bases). V shed 3 bases and J shed 9 bases, with 14 bases lying between them. Germline values: CDR1 SGHTA, CDR2 FQGTGA. There are 13 residues in the CDR3. The CDR3 loop is CASSFGKGRAQYF. The CDR3 bases are TGTGCCAGCAGCTTCGGGAAGGGAAGGGCCCAGTACTTC.